The clone carrying this T cell receptor (beta chain) is categorized as medium-sized. An end of the junction does not agree with germline; a read error may underlie this. Germline V gives CDR1 MNHGY, CDR2 SAAAGT. The CDR3 totals 15 residues. Stated treatment: randomized to nivolumab then ipilimumab (arm A) or the reverse (arm B). This record comes from a study of sequential checkpoint blockade in melanoma. Measured with immunoSEQ multiplex PCR; TCRdb has only the in-frame clones, and not every one. The sample includes 3,500 to 4,500 clones, 30% to 35% of them seen just once. The TCR originated in a human donor with melanoma. Sequencing used tumor tissue (inferred from file names), obtained from a patient given nivolumab and ipilimumab in sequence. The J gene is TRBJ1-2, the V gene TRBV6-8; TRBD1 might be the D (5 bases). The CDR3 DNA reads TGTGCCAGCAGTGACTCCAGGGTCCGGGGCTATGGCTACACCTTC. Its protein product is CASSDSRVRGYGYTF.